This note documents a single T cell receptor beta chain sequence. What it binds is unknown. The data are from a study of naive and memory T cell subsets. Study-level findings and limits: A few larger clonotypes appeared in naive repertoires, especially CD8, possibly memory cells re-expressing CD45RA.

The CDR3 spans 15 residues. The junction had 6 bases not matched to a gene; V was cut back by 5 bases and J by 2 bases. CDR1 SGDLS and CDR2 YYNGEE come from the germline V gene. Both TRBC1 and TRBC2 were covered by a beta constant-region primer of two equimolar oligonucleotides. Nested alpha and beta constant-region primers with the SP2 primer drove four PCR rounds on ligated cDNA. TCRdb redid the calling of the UMI-ligation and nested PCR reads with MiXCR, one entry per CDR3 protein. The sample yields over 110,000 distinct CDR3 sequences, around 21% seen once. The TCR sequence derives from a human donor in good health. Sequences were obtained from naive CD8+ T cells from blood. The V and J genes are TRBV9 and TRBJ2-3; 9 bases match TRBD1. The CDR3 sequence: CASSPWDRATDTQYF. In DNA, the CDR3 is TGTGCCAGCAGTCCATGGGACAGGGCCACAGATACGCAGTATTTT.